The present T cell receptor beta chain was sequenced within a study of shared clonotypes between healthy human individuals. This clone was observed many times. The assay used deep level. Every subset had its genomic DNA shared out evenly among several immunoSEQ plates. How the authors handled the data: Filtering differed for immunoSEQ, which gave only junction sequences without quality scores. Assay: immunoSEQ multiplex PCR; the TCRdb copy retains only in-frame clones and omits some. Clone size and V and J calls were adopted from that table, with D and trimming inferred from the DNA. The repertoire holds around 95,000 clones, with more than 45% as singletons. Every contributor of samples was a Caucasian grown-up residing in Nashville, Tennessee. V dropped 3 bases and J dropped 2 bases, with 4 bases sitting between them. CDR1 and CDR2 from the germline V gene are DFQATT and SNEGSKA (reference sequence). The CDR3 is made up of 11 amino acids.

The sequencing input was PBMCs. The origin of this receptor is a woman between 40 and 50 years old in good health. Some clones in this sample may be carry-over from other donors' samples. The J gene is TRBJ2-5, the V gene TRBV20-1; D not resolved. CDR3 in amino acids: CSASEQETQYF. CDR3 nucleotides: TGCAGTGCTAGCGAGCAAGAGACCCAGTACTTC.